Given below is one T cell receptor (beta chain) in context. The antigen is undetermined. Measured with immunoSEQ multiplex PCR; TCRdb has only the in-frame clones, and not every one. This table has 25,000 to 35,000 clones, roughly nine tenths appearing once. This CDR3 region has 11 residues. V was shortened by 5 bases and J by 4 bases, with 5 bases between the two germline ends. Germline V gene sequence: CDR1 SGHTA, CDR2 FQGNSA. This specimen belongs to a study of T cell responses to AZD1222 COVID-19 vaccine. Findings and caveats of the study: Baseline antibody screening turned up just a handful of seropositive AZD1222 recipients. The donor cohort was predominantly white British with a female majority, and clonal diversity may have been underestimated.

This clonotype was obtained from an adult in good health. The sample was peripheral blood, taken on day 0 of AZD1222 vaccination. The V gene is TRBV7-2, the J gene TRBJ2-5; D not resolved. CDR3 DNA sequence: TGTGCCAGCAGCCCGCTAGAGACCCAGTACTTC. Amino acid sequence: CASSPLETQYF.